Reported below is one TCR beta chain. TCRdb derives one entry per CDR3 protein from the 5' RACE reads, leaving out DNA. This listing includes fewer than 400,000 distinct CDR3 sequences. The data stem from a study of monozygotic twins with inflammatory bowel disease. Germline V gene data show CDR1 as LGHNA and CDR2 as YSLEER. The CDR3 is 15 amino acids. Per donor there was one draw, yielding a blood sample of roughly 2.5 ml. The TCR comes from a human donor with ulcerative colitis or Crohn's disease, or a healthy co-twin of an affected twin (not recorded which). The rearrangement uses TRBV4-3 and TRBJ1-5; TCRdb's assignment of TRBD1 cannot be checked, as there is no DNA. Sequencing was performed on blood. The CDR3 protein is CASSQDRAGGQPQHF.